This TCR beta chain was obtained from a study of blood T cell repertoires in COVID-19. Across the whole study: Italy, Spain and the United States were the sources of the convalescent and acute COVID-19 samples.

Original processing methods: Reference gene primer amplification in the assay estimated nucleated cell counts. The assay was immunoSEQ multiplex PCR, and TCRdb's table has in-frame clones only and misses some. V and J calls and clone size are as listed in that table; D and trimming were resolved from the DNA. The repertoire has about 220,000 clones, around 82% of them found once; the top ten carry 3% to 4%. The CDR3 runs to 16 residues. V dropped 6 bases and J dropped 4; count of bases not matched to a gene: 5. CDR1 and CDR2 (germline): MNHEY, SMNVEV (reference sequence). The receptor's source is a woman at least 80 years old with acute or convalescent COVID-19. The genes are TRBV27 and TRBJ2-6; 11 positions match TRBD2. Sequenced: peripheral blood. As DNA, the CDR3 is TGTGCCAGCAGCCGACTAGCGGGGACAGGGGCCAACGTCCTGACTTTC. Translation: CASSRLAGTGANVLTF.